The rows below give T cell receptor beta chains drawn from one sample of a study of T cell responses to AZD1222 COVID-19 vaccine. The protocol was immunoSEQ multiplex PCR, while the TCRdb copy is restricted to in-frame clones and leaves out a portion. The sample has roughly 150,000 clones, about 90% seen once; the top ten hold approximately 9%. The sample consisted of peripheral blood, taken 28 days after the second AZD1222 dose. The receptor set was obtained from an adult who received the AZD1222 COVID-19 vaccine. Both conserved end residues are part of each CDR3. The D gene is left open where the match is weak. Size is stated for part of the rows, as once, few or many counts, or as a class when the clone is expanded.

j_call: TRBJ1-2
clone_size: -
d_call: -
v_call: TRBV6-1
cdr3_nt: TGTGCCAGCAGACACGGGACAAGTAACTATGGCTACACCTTC
cdr3_aa: CASRHGTSNYGYTF

j_call: TRBJ1-1
clone_size: -
d_call: -
v_call: TRBV6-1
cdr3_nt: TGTGCCAGCAGTGAGGTCTCCGTCGTGAGGACTGAAGCTTTCTTT
cdr3_aa: CASSEVSVVRTEAFF

j_call: TRBJ1-2
clone_size: -
d_call: -
v_call: TRBV6-6
cdr3_nt: TGTGCCAGCAGCTCGACAAGGGGAACTAACTATGGCTACACCTTC
cdr3_aa: CASSSTRGTNYGYTF

j_call: TRBJ2-3
clone_size: once
d_call: -
v_call: TRBV5-4
cdr3_nt: TGTGCCAGCTCCTCGAGGGGGTCAGATACGCAGTATTTT
cdr3_aa: CASSSRGSDTQYF

j_call: TRBJ2-1
clone_size: -
d_call: TRBD2
v_call: TRBV24-1
cdr3_nt: TGTGCCACCAGTGATTCTAGCGGGAGCTCCTACAATGAGCAGTTCTTC
cdr3_aa: CATSDSSGSSYNEQFF

j_call: TRBJ1-2
clone_size: once
d_call: -
v_call: TRBV6-5
cdr3_nt: TGTGCCAGCTCGAACAGGGAGGGTGGCTACACCTTC
cdr3_aa: CASSNREGGYTF

j_call: TRBJ1-5
clone_size: -
d_call: -
v_call: TRBV19
cdr3_nt: TGTGCCAGTAGTATCGCGATCCGGGACACCCACAATCAGCCCCAGCATTTT
cdr3_aa: CASSIAIRDTHNQPQHF

j_call: TRBJ2-3
clone_size: -
d_call: -
v_call: TRBV4-1
cdr3_nt: TGCGCCAGCAGCCATAGGACTGATGGGGCAGATACGCAGTATTTT
cdr3_aa: CASSHRTDGADTQYF

j_call: TRBJ2-7
clone_size: -
d_call: TRBD2
v_call: TRBV10-3
cdr3_nt: TGTGCCATCAGTGGCACCGGGACTAGCGGGAAGGGGACCTACGAGCAGTACTTC
cdr3_aa: CAISGTGTSGKGTYEQYF

j_call: TRBJ2-7
clone_size: -
d_call: -
v_call: TRBV28
cdr3_nt: TGTGCCAGCAATGAGGAATACTCCTACGAGCAGTACTTC
cdr3_aa: CASNEEYSYEQYF

j_call: TRBJ1-1
clone_size: -
d_call: -
v_call: TRBV4-3
cdr3_nt: TGCGCCAGCAGCCAAGACTATAGGAACACTGAAGCTTTCTTT
cdr3_aa: CASSQDYRNTEAFF

j_call: TRBJ2-3
clone_size: -
d_call: TRBD2
v_call: TRBV7-2
cdr3_nt: TGTGCCAGCAGCTTAGAGTCAGGGAGATCAAGCGGGAGTTGGTATTTT
cdr3_aa: CASSLESGRSSGSWYF

j_call: TRBJ1-1
clone_size: -
d_call: -
v_call: TRBV5-4
cdr3_nt: TGTGCCAGCAGCCCCTCCAGGGGTAAAGAAGGGGACACTGAAGCTTTCTTT
cdr3_aa: CASSPSRGKEGDTEAFF

j_call: TRBJ1-6
clone_size: -
d_call: -
v_call: TRBV7-9
cdr3_nt: TGTGCCAGCAGCTTCGACGGAGGGAATTCACCCCTCCACTTT
cdr3_aa: CASSFDGGNSPLHF

j_call: TRBJ2-1
clone_size: -
d_call: -
v_call: TRBV23-1
cdr3_nt: TGCGCCAGCAGTCCTTTTTCTCGCGTCTACAATGAGCAGTTCTTC
cdr3_aa: CASSPFSRVYNEQFF

j_call: TRBJ2-5
clone_size: -
d_call: -
v_call: TRBV7-2
cdr3_nt: TGTGCCAGCAGCTTAGCGCGCTTAGGGAGTCCCTACTTC
cdr3_aa: CASSLARLGSPYF

j_call: TRBJ2-2
clone_size: -
d_call: -
v_call: TRBV29-1
cdr3_nt: TGCAGCGTTGAAGCCCGACAGGGAGGAGGCGGGGAGCTGTTTTTT
cdr3_aa: CSVEARQGGGGELFF

j_call: TRBJ2-1
clone_size: -
d_call: -
v_call: TRBV19
cdr3_nt: TGTGCCAGTAAGGCGGGGAGCTCCTACAATGAGCAGTTCTTC
cdr3_aa: CASKAGSSYNEQFF

j_call: TRBJ1-2
clone_size: -
d_call: -
v_call: TRBV19
cdr3_nt: TGTGCCAGTAGGTTGGTGGGACCCCTATATGGCTACACCTTC
cdr3_aa: CASRLVGPLYGYTF

j_call: TRBJ2-2
clone_size: -
d_call: TRBD1
v_call: TRBV11-2
cdr3_nt: TGTGCCAGCAGCTCCCGAACGGGACAGGGGATCGGGGAGCTGTTTTTT
cdr3_aa: CASSSRTGQGIGELFF

j_call: TRBJ2-2
clone_size: few
d_call: -
v_call: TRBV2
cdr3_nt: TGTGCCCAACCCCGGCAGGGCACCGGGGAGCTGTTTTTT
cdr3_aa: CAQPRQGTGELFF

j_call: TRBJ1-1
clone_size: once
d_call: -
v_call: TRBV19
cdr3_nt: TGTGCCAGTAGTATAGCCCGGAACACTGAAGCTTTCTTT
cdr3_aa: CASSIARNTEAFF

j_call: TRBJ2-1
clone_size: -
d_call: TRBD1
v_call: TRBV2
cdr3_nt: TGTGCCAGCAGTGGACAGGGGGCGCGGAAGGAACAGTTCTTC
cdr3_aa: CASSGQGARKEQFF

j_call: TRBJ1-5
clone_size: once
d_call: -
v_call: TRBV6-2/TRBV6-3
cdr3_nt: TGTGCCAGCAGCTTGGTTGGGGTAGCCCAGCATTTT
cdr3_aa: CASSLVGVAQHF

j_call: TRBJ1-1
clone_size: -
d_call: -
v_call: TRBV10-3
cdr3_nt: TGTGCCATCAGTGAGTCGGGACCCCCGCTCTCGGCTTTCTTT
cdr3_aa: CAISESGPPLSAFF

j_call: TRBJ1-3
clone_size: -
d_call: -
v_call: TRBV19
cdr3_nt: TGTGCCAGTAGTATAGATTGGAGGAGGGCGGCTGGAAACACCATATATTTT
cdr3_aa: CASSIDWRRAAGNTIYF

j_call: TRBJ2-7
clone_size: -
d_call: -
v_call: TRBV4-2
cdr3_nt: TGTGCCAGCAGCCACGGTGGCGGGACGACTGCTTACGAGCAGTACTTC
cdr3_aa: CASSHGGGTTAYEQYF

j_call: TRBJ2-5
clone_size: -
d_call: -
v_call: TRBV27
cdr3_nt: TGTGCCAGCAGTTGGATACTTGGAGAGACCCAGTACTTC
cdr3_aa: CASSWILGETQYF

j_call: TRBJ2-7
clone_size: -
d_call: -
v_call: TRBV5-6
cdr3_nt: TGTGCCAGCAGCTCCCCCCGGATCCTGAGCTCCTACGAGCAGTACTTC
cdr3_aa: CASSSPRILSSYEQYF

j_call: TRBJ1-2
clone_size: -
d_call: -
v_call: TRBV28
cdr3_nt: TGTGCCAGCAGTTTAAGGACGGATTATGGCTACACCTTC
cdr3_aa: CASSLRTDYGYTF

j_call: TRBJ1-1
clone_size: -
d_call: -
v_call: TRBV7-9
cdr3_nt: TGTGCCAGCAGCCCCCGCAGCACTGAAGCTTTCTTT
cdr3_aa: CASSPRSTEAFF

j_call: TRBJ1-1
clone_size: -
d_call: -
v_call: TRBV11-2
cdr3_nt: TGTGCCAGCAGCCGGGGGCCTCTGAACACTGAAGCTTTCTTT
cdr3_aa: CASSRGPLNTEAFF

j_call: TRBJ1-1
clone_size: -
d_call: -
v_call: TRBV3-1/TRBV3-2
cdr3_nt: TGTGCCAGCAGCCAAGAGGGGGTGAACACTGAAGCTTTCTTT
cdr3_aa: CASSQEGVNTEAFF

j_call: TRBJ1-1
clone_size: -
d_call: -
v_call: TRBV19
cdr3_nt: TGTGCCAGTACTCCTCCAGGGAGCTTAAATACTGAAGCTTTCTTT
cdr3_aa: CASTPPGSLNTEAFF

j_call: TRBJ1-2
clone_size: -
d_call: -
v_call: TRBV11-2
cdr3_nt: TGTGCCAGCAGCTTAGGTTGGGGGGGCGCGGGCGGCTACACCTTC
cdr3_aa: CASSLGWGGAGGYTF

j_call: TRBJ1-6
clone_size: -
d_call: -
v_call: TRBV4-1
cdr3_nt: TGCGCCAGCAGCCCAACAGGCCTTGGTTCACCCCTCCACTTT
cdr3_aa: CASSPTGLGSPLHF

j_call: TRBJ2-1
clone_size: -
d_call: -
v_call: TRBV6-5
cdr3_nt: TGTGCCAGCAGTTGGGGGCCGGGTGAGCAGTTCTTC
cdr3_aa: CASSWGPGEQFF

j_call: TRBJ2-1
clone_size: once
d_call: -
v_call: TRBV5-1
cdr3_nt: TGCGCCAGCAGCTTGGGGGGGAGCTCCTACAATGAGCAGTTCTTC
cdr3_aa: CASSLGGSSYNEQFF

j_call: TRBJ1-4
clone_size: -
d_call: -
v_call: TRBV5-5
cdr3_nt: TGTGCCAGCAGCTTGGAGCAGGGGAGCGAAAAACTGTTTTTT
cdr3_aa: CASSLEQGSEKLFF

j_call: TRBJ2-2
clone_size: -
d_call: -
v_call: TRBV9
cdr3_nt: TGTGCCAGCAGCGTAGTTTCCAGGGGTGCGATCGGGGAGCTGTTTTTT
cdr3_aa: CASSVVSRGAIGELFF

j_call: TRBJ2-2
clone_size: -
d_call: TRBD2
v_call: TRBV18
cdr3_nt: TGTGCCAGCTCACGAGGGACTAGCGAGGCCGGGGAGCTGTTTTTT
cdr3_aa: CASSRGTSEAGELFF

j_call: TRBJ1-4
clone_size: once
d_call: -
v_call: TRBV30
cdr3_nt: TGTGCCTGGAGTTTTCCAGGGGATGAAAAACTGTTTTTT
cdr3_aa: CAWSFPGDEKLFF

j_call: TRBJ2-1
clone_size: -
d_call: TRBD1
v_call: TRBV7-9
cdr3_nt: TGTGCCAGCAGCTCCGACAGGGGTCCCTACAATGAGCAGTTCTTC
cdr3_aa: CASSSDRGPYNEQFF

j_call: TRBJ2-2
clone_size: -
d_call: TRBD1
v_call: TRBV24-1
cdr3_nt: TGTGCCACCAGTGATCCCGACAGGGAGAACACCGGGGAGCTGTTTTTT
cdr3_aa: CATSDPDRENTGELFF

j_call: TRBJ2-7
clone_size: -
d_call: TRBD2
v_call: TRBV29-1
cdr3_nt: TGCAGCGTTGTAGGGACTAGCGGGACAACCTACGAGCAGTACTTC
cdr3_aa: CSVVGTSGTTYEQYF

j_call: TRBJ2-2
clone_size: -
d_call: -
v_call: TRBV5-4
cdr3_nt: TGTGCCAGCAGCCGCACTGTAGGGACGGCGGTTATGCTGTTTTTT
cdr3_aa: CASSRTVGTAVMLFF

j_call: TRBJ2-1
clone_size: -
d_call: TRBD1
v_call: TRBV10-3
cdr3_nt: TGTGCCATCAGTGCCACAGGGGGCTATGAGCAGTTCTTC
cdr3_aa: CAISATGGYEQFF

j_call: TRBJ2-3
clone_size: once
d_call: TRBD2
v_call: TRBV10-3
cdr3_nt: TGTGCCATCAGCGTAAGCGGGGCAGATACGCAGTATTTT
cdr3_aa: CAISVSGADTQYF

j_call: TRBJ2-3
clone_size: -
d_call: TRBD2
v_call: TRBV28
cdr3_nt: TGTGCCAGCAGTTTATTCGGGACTAGCGTCCCCACAGATACGCAGTATTTT
cdr3_aa: CASSLFGTSVPTDTQYF

j_call: TRBJ1-2
clone_size: -
d_call: -
v_call: TRBV28
cdr3_nt: TGTGCCAGCAGTGGCAGGGGTGAGGGCTACACCTTC
cdr3_aa: CASSGRGEGYTF

j_call: TRBJ2-6
clone_size: -
d_call: -
v_call: TRBV30
cdr3_nt: TGTGCCTGGAGTAGGAGAATAAGTCCGCGGGGGGCCAACGTCCTGACTTTC
cdr3_aa: CAWSRRISPRGANVLTF

j_call: TRBJ2-5
clone_size: -
d_call: -
v_call: TRBV29-1
cdr3_nt: TGCAGCGTTGAAGTACCAGATCAAGAGACCCAGTACTTC
cdr3_aa: CSVEVPDQETQYF

j_call: TRBJ2-3
clone_size: -
d_call: TRBD2
v_call: TRBV19
cdr3_nt: TGTGCCAGTAGCCCCCGGGGGGGCACAGATACGCAGTATTTT
cdr3_aa: CASSPRGGTDTQYF

j_call: TRBJ2-1
clone_size: once
d_call: -
v_call: TRBV6-5
cdr3_nt: TGTGCCAGCAGCCGAGGCGTGGGGGGCCATGAGCAGTTCTTC
cdr3_aa: CASSRGVGGHEQFF

j_call: TRBJ1-1
clone_size: -
d_call: -
v_call: TRBV3-1/TRBV3-2
cdr3_nt: TGTGCCAGCAGCCAAGCAGTCACCATGAACACTGAAGCTTTCTTT
cdr3_aa: CASSQAVTMNTEAFF

j_call: TRBJ2-1
clone_size: once
d_call: TRBD2
v_call: TRBV6-5
cdr3_nt: TGTGCCACTCAGACTAGCGGGAGTTACAATGAGCAGTTCTTC
cdr3_aa: CATQTSGSYNEQFF

j_call: TRBJ1-2
clone_size: -
d_call: -
v_call: TRBV5-6
cdr3_nt: TGTGCCAACCGGGACGGGGTAAGAAACTATGGCTACACCTTC
cdr3_aa: CANRDGVRNYGYTF